This paragraph covers one T cell receptor (beta chain) sequence. The CDR3 loop spans 15 amino acids. Germline CDR1 and CDR2: MDHEN and SYDVKM. Losses at the gene ends were 2 bases for V and 7 bases for J; bases not matched to a gene: 6. This specimen comes from a study of blood T cell repertoires in COVID-19. Whole-study context: The study drew acute and convalescent COVID-19 samples from the United States, Italy and Spain. PBMCs, B-cell-depleted T cells, or T cells were the source of the cDNA or gDNA that made up the material.

Method: immunoSEQ multiplex PCR; TCRdb's copy keeps in-frame clones and lacks some. The table records more than 200,000 clones, 88% of them present only once. The chain employs TRBV28 and TRBJ1-5; TRBD1 agrees at 9 bases. The source of this sequence is a man in his sixties or seventies with acute or convalescent COVID-19. The sequencing sample was made of peripheral blood. Here the CDR3 reads CASSLEGQGVQPQHF. Written as DNA, the CDR3 is TGTGCCAGCAGTTTAGAGGGACAGGGCGTCCAGCCCCAGCATTTT.